This T cell receptor (beta chain) was profiled in a study of cytomegalovirus exposure and HLA in healthy donors. The CDR3 has 14 residues. The ends lost 2 bases at V and 5 bases at J; junction bases unmatched: 4. CDR1 GTSNPN and CDR2 SVGIG come from the germline V gene (reference sequence). The PCR had 60 Vbeta and 13 Jbeta primers. The assay was immunoSEQ multiplex PCR, and TCRdb's table has in-frame clones only and misses some. The sample carries around 120,000 clones, 60% to 85% recorded once. Sequenced: PBMCs. The sequence came from a woman between 18 and 29 years old in good health and CMV-seronegative. The chain has TRBV30 and TRBJ2-7, with TRBD1 matching over 12 bases. The CDR3 reads CAWSKGQGADEQYF. The DNA for the CDR3 is TGTGCCTGGAGTAAGGGACAGGGGGCCGACGAGCAGTACTTC.